These T cell receptor beta chains were read from a single sample in a study of tumor-infiltrating lymphocytes in primary liver carcinoma. TCRdb reanalysed the multiplex PCR reads using MiXCR and keeps one entry per CDR3 protein. The table shows just under 55,000 distinct CDR3 sequences, with 70% to 80% occurring only once. The sequenced sample consisted of liver tumor tissue from sampling region 2. The receptors shown here come from a man aged 40-50 years with primary liver carcinoma and hepatitis B virus infection. Both conserved end residues are part of each CDR3. The D gene is left open where the match is weak. Not all rows give a size; the values are once, few, many and, for expanded clones, a class.

size,D,length,J,V,CDR3,DNA
.,.,15,TRBJ2-1,TRBV5-1,CASSSDVSSYNERFF,TGCGCCAGCAGCTCCGACGTGAGCTCCTACAATGAACGGTTCTTC
once,.,16,TRBJ2-3,TRBV6-1,CANSQLVGLTTDTQYF,TGTGCCAACAGTCAATTAGTGGGTTTAACCACAGATACGCAGTATTTC
.,TRBD1,16,TRBJ2-1,TRBV28,CASSSTGVEAYNEQIF,TGTGCCAGCAGTTCCACAGGGGTCGAGGCCTACAATGAGCAGATCTTC
.,.,14,TRBJ1-6,TRBV11-2,CASSLRGANSPLHF,TGTGCCAGCAGCTTGCGGGGGGCGAATTCTCCCCTCCACTTT
.,TRBD1,15,TRBJ2-5,TRBV11-2,CASSPPGTAKETLYF,TGTGCCAGCAGCCCCCCGGGGACAGCGAAAGAGACCCTGTACTTC
.,.,15,TRBJ2-4,TRBV3-1,CASSQDIGQWNIQYF,TGTGCCAGCAGCCAAGATATCGGACAGTGGAACATTCAGTACTTC
.,.,14,TRBJ2-3,TRBV28,CDSSFISGTDTQYF,TGTGACAGCAGTTTCATTAGCGGCACAGATACGCAGTATTTT
.,TRBD1,11,TRBJ1-2,TRBV13,CASTLGQGSTF,TGTGCCAGCACCTTAGGACAGGGCTCTACCTTC
.,.,17,TRBJ2-4,TRBV12-3/TRBV12-4,CSSGLNTGREAKNIQYF,TGTTCCAGCGGCTTGAACACAGGGAGAGAAGCCAAAAACATTCAGTACTTC
.,TRBD1,20,TRBJ1-2,TRBV28,CACTSTGTGGTPEALYGYTF,TGTGCCTGCACTTCGACCGGGACAGGGGGAACCCCTGAAGCCCTCTATGGCTACACCTTC
many,TRBD2,17,TRBJ2-5,TRBV6-1,CASSDLWTSGSGETQYF,TGTGCCAGCAGTGACCTTTGGACTAGCGGTTCTGGGGAGACCCAGTACTTC
.,.,16,TRBJ2-2,TRBV11-2,CTSSSRQAPNTGELFF,TGTACCAGCAGCTCCAGACAGGCTCCGAACACCGGGGAACTGTTTTTT
few,.,15,TRBJ2-1,TRBV2,CASSERRLDYNEQFF,TGTGCCAGCAGTGAACGCAGACTCGACTACAATGAGCAGTTCTTC
.,.,16,TRBJ1-1,TRBV6-5,CASSPRDGIGNAEAFF,TGTGCCAGCAGCCCCAGAGACGGCATCGGGAACGCTGAAGCTTTCTTT
.,.,14,TRBJ2-1,TRBV12-3/TRBV12-4,CARTTGQRGNEGFF,TGTGCCAGAACTACAGGTCAGAGGGGCAATGAGGGGTTCTTC
.,.,18,TRBJ2-1,TRBV11-2,CASSLGWGAEHFSNEQFF,TGTGCTAGCAGCTTAGGGTGGGGGGCGGAACACTTTAGTAATGAGCAGTTCTTC
.,.,13,TRBJ2-7,TRBV10-3,CATSGSTGYEQYF,TGTGCCACCAGTGGGTCGACTGGATACGAGCAGTACTTC
.,TRBD2,15,TRBJ2-2,TRBV10-3,CTIGASGSNTWELFF,TGTACCATCGGGGCTAGCGGGTCGAACACCTGGGAGCTGTTTTTT